These T cell receptor beta chains were read from a single sample in a study of cytomegalovirus exposure and HLA in healthy donors. Only in-frame clones appear in the TCRdb table, and some are missing; sequencing was by immunoSEQ multiplex PCR. The sample includes about 140,000 clones, roughly 85% seen only once; the top ten take roughly 3.5%. The specimen was PBMCs. The receptor set was obtained from a male donor in good health and CMV-seronegative. CDR3s include the opening cysteine and the closing phenylalanine or tryptophan. D genes are given only for firm matches. Rows give clone size only sometimes, using once, few, many, or a class for an expanded clone.

V: TRBV13; J: TRBJ2-7; D: .; size: once; DNA: TGTGCCAGCAGCTTCGGAACAGCACTCGACTCCTACGAGCAGTACTTC; CDR3: CASSFGTALDSYEQYF
V: TRBV5-4; J: TRBJ1-1; D: .; size: few; DNA: TGTGCCAGCAGCTTGGAAGCGGGGGCGGTGGGGAACACTGAAGCTTTCTTT; CDR3: CASSLEAGAVGNTEAFF
V: TRBV19; J: TRBJ1-1; D: .; size: .; DNA: TGTGCCAGTAGTAATTTACAGGCAGAAGCTTTCTTT; CDR3: CASSNLQAEAFF
V: TRBV4-2; J: TRBJ1-3; D: .; size: .; DNA: TGTGCCAGCAGCCAAGACTTTTTCGGGTCCTCTGGAAACACCATATATTTT; CDR3: CASSQDFFGSSGNTIYF
V: TRBV7-3; J: TRBJ1-1; D: .; size: .; DNA: TGTGCCAGCAGCTTATCCGGGCAGCGGAACAATGAAGCTTTCTTT; CDR3: CASSLSGQRNNEAFF
V: TRBV6-6; J: TRBJ1-1; D: .; size: .; DNA: TGTGCCAGCAGTTACGGGAGAATGAACACTGAAGCTTTCTTT; CDR3: CASSYGRMNTEAFF
V: TRBV7-2; J: TRBJ1-2; D: .; size: .; DNA: TGTGCCAGCAGCTCCGCAGTCGGGAAAGCTAACTATGGCTACACCTTC; CDR3: CASSSAVGKANYGYTF
V: TRBV5-4; J: TRBJ2-7; D: .; size: .; DNA: TGTGCCAGCAGCCCAATACAGGGATCCAACGAGCAGTACTTC; CDR3: CASSPIQGSNEQYF
V: TRBV28; J: TRBJ1-5; D: .; size: .; DNA: TGTGCCAGCAGTTGGCAGATTAGCAATCAGCCCCAGCATTTT; CDR3: CASSWQISNQPQHF
V: TRBV7-2; J: TRBJ1-6; D: .; size: .; DNA: TGTGCCAGCAGCTTAGTGGGGGCCAGCTCACCCCTCCACTTT; CDR3: CASSLVGASSPLHF
V: TRBV5-8; J: TRBJ1-1; D: .; size: .; DNA: TGTGCCAGCACCGACAGGTATGAAGCTTTCTTT; CDR3: CASTDRYEAFF
V: TRBV9; J: TRBJ2-1; D: .; size: .; DNA: TGTGCCAGCAGCGTCGCTAGCTCCTACAATGAGCAGTTCTTC; CDR3: CASSVASSYNEQFF
V: TRBV9; J: TRBJ2-7; D: TRBD1; size: .; DNA: TGTGCCAGCAGCCCTCGACAGGGACCCTACGAGCAGTACTTC; CDR3: CASSPRQGPYEQYF
V: TRBV29-1; J: TRBJ2-7; D: TRBD2; size: .; DNA: TGCAGCGTCGTAACTAGCGGCGATACCTACGAGCAGTACTTC; CDR3: CSVVTSGDTYEQYF
V: TRBV7-2; J: TRBJ2-1; D: TRBD2; size: .; DNA: TGTGCCAGCATCCGGACTAGCGGGAACAATGAGCAGTTCTTC; CDR3: CASIRTSGNNEQFF
V: TRBV6-1; J: TRBJ1-1; D: TRBD1; size: .; DNA: TGTGCCAGCATACCCTTCCGACAGGGCGCTGAAGCTTTCTTT; CDR3: CASIPFRQGAEAFF
V: TRBV4-1; J: TRBJ1-1; D: TRBD1; size: .; DNA: TGCGCCAGCAGCCACCGGGGACAGGGGTACACTGAAGCTTTCTTT; CDR3: CASSHRGQGYTEAFF
V: TRBV9; J: TRBJ2-2; D: TRBD2; size: .; DNA: TGTGCCAGCAGCGTAGTGCCTAGCGGGAGGAACACCGGGGAGCTGTTTTTT; CDR3: CASSVVPSGRNTGELFF
V: TRBV6-1; J: TRBJ2-7; D: TRBD1; size: .; DNA: TGTGCCAGTCTCTCGGGACAGGGGGCGCAGCACGAGCAGTACTTC; CDR3: CASLSGQGAQHEQYF
V: TRBV7-6; J: TRBJ2-7; D: .; size: .; DNA: TGTGCCAGCAGCCTCGACTTTAGCAGTGGATACGAGCAGTACTTC; CDR3: CASSLDFSSGYEQYF
V: TRBV9; J: TRBJ1-4; D: .; size: .; DNA: TGTGCCAGCAGCGTGGGGCCTAATGAAAAACTGTTTTTT; CDR3: CASSVGPNEKLFF
V: TRBV6-5; J: TRBJ1-4; D: .; size: .; DNA: TGTGCCAGCAGGCGATTTAAAGGGGTGGAGGAAAAACTGTTTTTT; CDR3: CASRRFKGVEEKLFF
V: TRBV5-6; J: TRBJ2-1; D: .; size: .; DNA: TGTGCCAGCAGCTTGACTTCTTCTTACAATGAGCAGTTCTTC; CDR3: CASSLTSSYNEQFF
V: TRBV30; J: TRBJ1-6; D: TRBD1; size: .; DNA: TGTGCCTGGAGTGGGGACAGCTTAAATTCACCCCTCCACTTT; CDR3: CAWSGDSLNSPLHF
V: TRBV7-2; J: TRBJ2-1; D: TRBD2; size: .; DNA: TGTGCCAGCGGGACTAGCGGGAGGCTCCTTTACAATGAGCAGTTCTTC; CDR3: CASGTSGRLLYNEQFF
V: TRBV9; J: TRBJ2-7; D: .; size: .; DNA: TGTGCCAGCAGCGCAACGGGACACGGATACGAGCAGTACTTC; CDR3: CASSATGHGYEQYF
V: TRBV6-1; J: TRBJ1-2; D: TRBD1; size: .; DNA: TGTGCCAGCAGGCCCACTATGACAGGGAGTGGCTACACCTTC; CDR3: CASRPTMTGSGYTF